This TCR beta chain was sequenced during a study of neurological immune-mediated disorders. The V end was cut by 2 bases, the J end by 2 bases, with 11 bases between. CDR3 length equals 14 residues. CDR1 and CDR2 (germline): SGHRS, YFSETQ. This clonotype was recorded many times. Regarding time point: longitudinal time-point 3. Unsorted libraries used 2 million PBMCs kept at -80 degrees C. Synthesis of cDNA was carried out by template-switch 5'RACE. The reaction used 10-nucleotide random UMIs. TCRdb analysed the 5' RACE reads with MiXCR anew, one entry per CDR3 protein. The table shows fewer than 55,000 distinct CDR3 sequences, with roughly 12% occurring only once.

The sample was PBMCs. The J gene is TRBJ2-7, the V gene TRBV5-1; no definite D call. This sequence originates from a male donor with HTLV-1-associated myelopathy (HAM/TSP). The CDR3 reads CASSFLGVPYEQYF. CDR3 sequence (DNA): TGCGCCAGCAGCTTCCTTGGGGTCCCCTACGAGCAGTACTTC.